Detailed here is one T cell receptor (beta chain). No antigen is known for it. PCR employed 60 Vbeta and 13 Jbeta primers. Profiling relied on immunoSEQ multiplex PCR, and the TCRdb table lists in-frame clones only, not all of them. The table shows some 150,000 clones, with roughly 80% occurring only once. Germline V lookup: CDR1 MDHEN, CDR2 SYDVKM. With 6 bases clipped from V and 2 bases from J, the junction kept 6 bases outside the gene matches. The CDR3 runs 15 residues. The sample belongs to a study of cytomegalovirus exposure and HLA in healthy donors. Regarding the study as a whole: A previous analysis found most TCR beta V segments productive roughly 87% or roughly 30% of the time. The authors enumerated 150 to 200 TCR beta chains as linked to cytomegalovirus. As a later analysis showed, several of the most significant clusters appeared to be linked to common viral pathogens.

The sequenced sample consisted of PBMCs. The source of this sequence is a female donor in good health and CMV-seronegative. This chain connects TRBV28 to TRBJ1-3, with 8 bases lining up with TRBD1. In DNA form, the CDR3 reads TGTGCCAGCAGCCTCGACAGGGGAGCTGGAAACACCATATATTTT. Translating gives CASSLDRGAGNTIYF.